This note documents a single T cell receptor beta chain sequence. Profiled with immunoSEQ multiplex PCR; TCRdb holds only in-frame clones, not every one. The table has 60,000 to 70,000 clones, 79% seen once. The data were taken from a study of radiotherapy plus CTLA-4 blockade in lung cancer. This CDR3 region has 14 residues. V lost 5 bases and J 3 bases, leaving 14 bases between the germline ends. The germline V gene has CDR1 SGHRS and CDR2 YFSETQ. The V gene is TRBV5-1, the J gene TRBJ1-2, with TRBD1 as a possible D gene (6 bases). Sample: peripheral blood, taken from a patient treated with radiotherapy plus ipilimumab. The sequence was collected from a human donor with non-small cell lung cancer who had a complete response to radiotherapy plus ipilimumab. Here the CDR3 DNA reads TGCGCCAGCAGGCGGACAGAGGTGGACTATGGCTACACCTTC. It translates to CASRRTEVDYGYTF.